What follows are 22 T cell receptor beta chains derived from one specimen sequenced in a study of shared clonotypes between healthy human individuals. Clones were sequenced by immunoSEQ multiplex PCR, and TCRdb holds only the in-frame ones, with some missing. Among millions of clones listed, about 94% were seen once. Terminally differentiated effector memory CD45RA+ cells were left out of the naive CD8 fraction, which was CD45RO-negative and positively selected for CCR7. The sequencing sample was made of naive CD8+ T cells sorted from blood. The receptors were gathered from a man aged 18 to 30 in good health.

The chain has TRBV18 and TRBJ2-1; a weak D match, TRBD1 (6 bases). With 5 bases removed from V and 1 base from J, the gap between germline ends came to 18 bases. Germline CDR1 KGHSH, CDR2 LQKENI. This CDR3 has 17 amino acids. The CDR3 coding sequence is TGTGCCAGCTCAAACAAACAGGGTTTTGCTTCCTACAATGAGCAGTTCTTC. This codes for CASSNKQGFASYNEQFF.

This clone was picked up a small number of times. The rearrangement uses TRBV4-3 and TRBJ1-1; 9 bases line up with TRBD1. V gave up 1 base and J gave up 5 bases; unmatched junction bases: 8. This CDR3 is 16 amino acids long. Germline lookup yields CDR1 LGHNA and CDR2 YSLEER. The CDR3 coding sequence is TGCGCCAGCAGCCAAGCCTCCGGGACAGGGTGGACTGAAGCTTTCTTT. Amino acid sequence: CASSQASGTGWTEAFF.

The gene calls are TRBV6-5 and TRBJ1-2; D is undetermined. There are 14 residues in the CDR3. Germline CDR1 is MNHEY and CDR2 is SVGAGI. V was shortened by 5 bases and J by 6 bases, with 16 bases between the two germline ends. The CDR3 sequence is CASSPLTYRDGYTF. As DNA, the CDR3 is TGTGCCAGCAGTCCCTTGACCTATAGGGATGGCTACACCTTC.

This clone was detected once. The chain recombines TRBV4-3 with TRBJ1-1; D remains ambiguous. In germline, CDR1 is LGHNA, CDR2 YSLEER. V shed 0 bases and J shed 0 bases, with 8 bases lying between them. CDR3 length equals 15 residues. For the CDR3, the DNA is TGCGCCAGCAGCCAAGATGTAAGCATGAACACTGAAGCTTTCTTT. Its protein is CASSQDVSMNTEAFF.

In its sample, this clone was seen a few times. The CDR3 sequence: CASSYGDQETQYF. The CDR3 bases are TGTGCCAGCAGTTACGGGGACCAAGAGACCCAGTACTTC. The chain couples TRBV6-5 to TRBJ2-5; D is undetermined. The CDR3 extends over 13 amino acids. Per the germline V gene, CDR1 is MNHEY and CDR2 is SVGAGI. The germline V and J ends were trimmed by 2 bases and 0 bases, with 4 bases remaining between them.

The chain is built from TRBV7-8 and TRBJ2-7; the match to TRBD1 covers 9 bases. The CDR3 spans 15 residues. CDR1 SGHVS and CDR2 FQNEAQ come from the germline V gene. The junction had 11 bases not matched to a gene; V was cut back by 5 bases and J by 6 bases. The CDR3 loop reads CASSLLGTGWGEQYF. CDR3 nucleotides: TGTGCCAGCAGCCTCCTCGGGACAGGGTGGGGCGAGCAGTACTTC.

The V and J genes are TRBV15 and TRBJ1-3; D may be TRBD1 (6 bases). Germline CDR1 is LNHNV and CDR2 is YYDKDF (reference sequence). The CDR3 extends over 13 amino acids. V lost 9 bases and J 0 bases, leaving 9 bases between the germline ends. The CDR3 sequence is CATSGASGNTIYF. CDR3 nucleotide sequence: TGTGCCACTTCGGGGGCCTCTGGAAACACCATATATTTT. The full variable domain, completed using reference TRBV15 and TRBJ1-3, is DAMVIQNPRYQVTQFGKPVTLSCSQTLNHNVMYWYQQKSSQAPKLLFHYYDKDFNNEADTPDNFQSRRPNTSFCFLDIRSPGLGDTAMYLCATSGASGNTIYFGEGSWLTVV.

The chain combines TRBV27 with TRBJ2-2; D perhaps matches TRBD1 (5 bases). The V and J ends lost 8 bases and 2 bases respectively, with 12 bases between them. The CDR3 length is 14 residues. Germline lookup yields CDR1 MNHEY and CDR2 SMNVEV (reference sequence). CDR3 coding DNA: TGTGCCAGCGGATTACAGGTTAACACCGGGGAGCTGTTTTTT. This sequence encodes CASGLQVNTGELFF.

The chain combines TRBV5-6 with TRBJ2-7; D is uncertain. Trimming pared 0 bases from V and 2 bases from J, leaving 15 bases between. CDR3 length equals 16 residues. Germline V gene sequence: CDR1 SGHDT, CDR2 YYEEEE. The CDR3 loop is CASSLDPVVNPYEQYF. In nucleotides, the CDR3 is TGTGCCAGCAGCTTGGACCCCGTTGTGAACCCCTACGAGCAGTACTTC. Complete variable domain (other parts from reference TRBV5-6 and TRBJ2-7): DAGVTQSPTHLIKTRGQQVTLRCSPKSGHDTVSWYQQALGQGPQFIFQYYEEEERQRGNFPDRFSGHQFPNYSSELNVNALLLGDSALYLCASSLDPVVNPYEQYFGPGTRLTVT.

The chain combines TRBV27 with TRBJ2-7; D is unclear. The CDR3 contains 13 residues. V gave up 5 bases and J gave up 6 bases, with 14 bases separating them. Germline CDR1 and CDR2: MNHEY and SMNVEV (reference sequence). DNA of the CDR3: TGTGCCAGCAGTCTCTTGAACTTGGGCGAGCAGTACTTC. Protein product: CASSLLNLGEQYF.

V usage is TRBV6-1 and J usage is TRBJ1-4; D is possibly TRBD1 (5 bases). V lost 3 bases to trimming and J lost 5 bases, with 13 bases between them. The CDR3 totals 15 residues. Germline lookup yields CDR1 MNHNS and CDR2 SASEGT. This chain's CDR3 is CASSDIPGGNEKLFF. CDR3 sequence (DNA): TGTGCCAGCAGTGACATCCCGGGGGGAAATGAAAAACTGTTTTTT.

V is TRBV2 and J is TRBJ2-7, with no clear D. The CDR3 loop spans 13 amino acids. V was trimmed by 4 bases and J by 0 bases, leaving 7 bases between them. CDR1 SNHLY and CDR2 FYNNEI come from the germline V gene. Here the CDR3 DNA reads TGTGCCAGCAGTGGGGCGTCCTCCTACGAGCAGTACTTC. It specifies CASSGASSYEQYF.

The rearrangement uses TRBV6-5 and TRBJ2-2, with TRBD1 identical over 10 bases. Germline V gives CDR1 MNHEY, CDR2 SVGAGI. V dropped 6 bases and J dropped 6; count of bases not matched to a gene: 7. This CDR3 comprises 15 residues. In DNA form, the CDR3 reads TGTGCCAGCAGGCCCACCGGGACAGGGGCCGGGGAGCTGTTTTTT. Residues: CASRPTGTGAGELFF.

The CDR3 nucleotides are TGTGCCAGCATGGGGTCGGCAGGGAGCATGAACACTGAAGCTTTCTTT. It encodes CASMGSAGSMNTEAFF. The chain combines TRBV2 with TRBJ1-1; TRBD1 might be the D (5 bases). V was cut by 7 bases and J by 0 bases, with 18 bases left in between. The CDR3 is 16 residues long. Looked up from germline, CDR1 is SNHLY and CDR2 is FYNNEI.

This rearrangement joins TRBV4-1 to TRBJ2-7, with D possibly matching TRBD1 (6 bases). The CDR3 has 15 amino acids. V was clipped by 0 bases and J by 1 base, with 10 bases between them. Germline CDR1 MGHRA, CDR2 YSYEKL. CDR3 in DNA: TGCGCCAGCAGCCAAGATACAGGGATGTCCTACGAGCAGTACTTC. The encoded protein is CASSQDTGMSYEQYF.

The chain has TRBV5-1 and TRBJ2-5; D gene uncertain. In germline, CDR1 is SGHRS, CDR2 YFSETQ. Trimming shortened V by 1 base and J by 5 bases, and 9 bases separated the two germline ends. The CDR3 is made up of 13 amino acids. As DNA, the CDR3 is TGCGCCAGCAGCTTGTCTGGGTTTGAGACCCAGTACTTC. Protein product: CASSLSGFETQYF.

This clone was picked up one time. The genes are TRBV6-1 and TRBJ2-7, with a tentative D call TRBD1 (5 bases). CDR3 length: 16 residues. V was clipped by 1 base and J by 4 bases, with 17 bases between them. Germline lookup yields CDR1 MNHNS and CDR2 SASEGT. The CDR3 DNA follows: TGTGCCAGCAGTGAAGACAGGAGCCCCGCGCTATACGAGCAGTACTTC. It encodes CASSEDRSPALYEQYF.

Turning to this clone: Other DNA sequences from this sample encode an identical CDR3 as well. J is TRBJ2-7 and V is TRBV6-5, with a possible D match to TRBD2 (6 bases). V gave up 4 bases and J gave up 0 bases, with 10 bases separating them. Per the germline V gene, CDR1 is MNHEY and CDR2 is SVGAGI. The CDR3 runs 14 residues. CDR3 sequence: CASSLDGSSYEQYF. The CDR3 bases are TGTGCCAGCAGTTTGGACGGGAGCTCCTACGAGCAGTACTTC.

The rearrangement joins TRBV6-5 to TRBJ2-7; possibly TRBD2 for D (6 bases). In germline, CDR1 is MNHEY, CDR2 SVGAGI. V was pared by 5 bases and J by 0 bases, with 11 bases between. The CDR3 length is 14 residues. The CDR3 region is CASSAGTYSYEQYF. The CDR3 DNA is TGTGCCAGCAGTGCCGGGACTTACTCCTACGAGCAGTACTTC.

The chain links TRBV5-1 to TRBJ2-5; D is possibly TRBD2 (6 bases). The CDR3 totals 16 residues. CDR1 is SGHRS and CDR2 is YFSETQ in the germline V gene. V lost 1 base to trimming and J lost 2 bases, with 15 bases between them. The DNA for the CDR3 is TGCGCCAGCAGCTTGATCTTAATGGGGACTCAAGAGACCCAGTACTTC. Amino acids: CASSLILMGTQETQYF.

This sequence joins TRBV27 and TRBJ2-7; 7 nucleotides align to TRBD1. CDR1 is MNHEY and CDR2 is SMNVEV in the germline V gene (reference sequence). V was pared by 9 bases and J by 3 bases, with 2 bases of the junction left unmatched. This CDR3 comprises 11 residues. CDR3 residues: CASHRGYEQYF. The CDR3 DNA sequence: TGTGCCAGTCACAGGGGCTACGAGCAGTACTTC.

The chain couples TRBV6-1 to TRBJ2-7, with D hard to call. Trimming removed 2 bases from V and 0 bases from J, with 11 bases in between. This CDR3 is 15 amino acids long. Germline lookup yields CDR1 MNHNS and CDR2 SASEGT. The CDR3 loop reads CASSEPRSYSYEQYF. The CDR3 DNA is TGTGCCAGCAGTGAACCCCGCAGTTACTCCTACGAGCAGTACTTC.